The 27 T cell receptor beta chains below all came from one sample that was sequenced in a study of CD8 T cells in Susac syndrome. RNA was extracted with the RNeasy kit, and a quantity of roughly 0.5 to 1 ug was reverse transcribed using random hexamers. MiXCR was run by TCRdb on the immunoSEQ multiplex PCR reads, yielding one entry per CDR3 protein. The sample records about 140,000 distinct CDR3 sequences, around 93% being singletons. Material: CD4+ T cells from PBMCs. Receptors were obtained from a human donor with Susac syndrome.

The CDR3 nucleotides are TGCGCCAGCAGCACCGGGTCGGGCCAAGAGACCCAGTACTTC. It is translated as CASSTGSGQETQYF. The chain recombines TRBV5-1 with TRBJ2-5; D is undetermined. The CDR3 totals 14 residues. The V and J ends lost 4 bases and 1 base respectively, with 11 bases between them. CDR1 is SGHRS and CDR2 is YFSETQ in the germline V gene.

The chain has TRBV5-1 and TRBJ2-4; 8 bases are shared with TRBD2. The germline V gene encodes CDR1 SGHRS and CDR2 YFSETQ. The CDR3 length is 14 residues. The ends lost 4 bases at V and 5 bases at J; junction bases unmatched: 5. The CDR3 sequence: CASSTGGSENIQYF. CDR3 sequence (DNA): TGCGCCAGCAGCACGGGGGGGAGTGAAAACATTCAGTACTTC.

CDR3: CAISAGTGGANTEAFF. In DNA form, the CDR3 reads TGTGCCATCAGCGCCGGGACAGGGGGCGCGAACACTGAAGCTTTCTTT. This chain uses TRBV10-3 with TRBJ1-1, with TRBD1 matching over 12 bases. The trim removed 6 bases at V and 1 base at J, leaving 6 bases unmatched. Germline CDR1 and CDR2: ENHRY and SYGVKD. CDR3 length: 16 residues.

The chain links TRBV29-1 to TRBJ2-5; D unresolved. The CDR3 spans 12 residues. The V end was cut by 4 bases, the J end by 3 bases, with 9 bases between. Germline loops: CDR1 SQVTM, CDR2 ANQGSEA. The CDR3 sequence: CSVGWSEETQYF. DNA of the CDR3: TGCAGCGTTGGTTGGTCTGAAGAGACCCAGTACTTC.

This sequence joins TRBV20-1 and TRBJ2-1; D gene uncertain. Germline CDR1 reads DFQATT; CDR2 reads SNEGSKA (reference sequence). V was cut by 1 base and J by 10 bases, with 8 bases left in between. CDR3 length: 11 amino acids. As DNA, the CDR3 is TGCAGTGCTAGAGGATCGGGCGAGCAGTTCTTC. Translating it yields CSARGSGEQFF.

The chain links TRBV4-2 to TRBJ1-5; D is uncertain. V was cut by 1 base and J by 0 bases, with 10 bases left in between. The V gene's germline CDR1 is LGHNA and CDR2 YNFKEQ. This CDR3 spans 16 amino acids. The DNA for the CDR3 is TGTGCCAGCAGCCAAGTCGGGCAGAATAGCAATCAGCCCCAGCATTTT. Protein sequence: CASSQVGQNSNQPQHF.

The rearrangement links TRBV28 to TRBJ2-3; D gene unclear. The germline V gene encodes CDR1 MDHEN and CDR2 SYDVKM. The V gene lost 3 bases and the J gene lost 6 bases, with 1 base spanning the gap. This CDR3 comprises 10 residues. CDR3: CASSLDTQYF. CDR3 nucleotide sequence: TGTGCCAGCAGTTTGGATACGCAGTATTTT.

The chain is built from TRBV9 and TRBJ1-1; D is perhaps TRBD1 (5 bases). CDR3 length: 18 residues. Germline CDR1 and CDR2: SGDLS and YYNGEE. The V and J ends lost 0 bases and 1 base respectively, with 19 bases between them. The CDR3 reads CASSVAVYIGTENTEAFF. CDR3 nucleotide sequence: TGTGCCAGCAGCGTAGCAGTGTACATCGGGACGGAGAACACTGAAGCTTTCTTT.

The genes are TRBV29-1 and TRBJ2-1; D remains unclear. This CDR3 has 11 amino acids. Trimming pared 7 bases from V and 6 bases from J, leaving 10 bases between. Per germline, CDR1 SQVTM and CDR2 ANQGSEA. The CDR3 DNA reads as TGCAGCGCCGTCCTTTTCAATGAGCAGTTCTTC. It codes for CSAVLFNEQFF.

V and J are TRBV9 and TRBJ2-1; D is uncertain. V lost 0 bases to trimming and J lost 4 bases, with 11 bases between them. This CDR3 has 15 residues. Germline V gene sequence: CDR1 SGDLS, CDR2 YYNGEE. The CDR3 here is CASSVEPDSYNEQFF. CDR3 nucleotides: TGTGCCAGCAGCGTAGAACCAGATTCATACAATGAGCAGTTCTTC.

The CDR3 region is CASSRYGGADSPLHF. In DNA, the CDR3 is TGTGCCAGCAGCCGCTACGGGGGCGCCGACTCCCCCCTCCACTTT. The genes are TRBV3-1 and TRBJ1-6, with D perhaps matching TRBD1 (6 bases). V was cut by 4 bases and J by 13 bases, with 20 bases left in between. The CDR3 is 15 residues long. Germline V gene sequence: CDR1 LGHDT, CDR2 YNNKEL (reference sequence).

The CDR3 DNA follows: TGTGCCAGCAGTGAATTGGGGAGAACAACTAATGAAAAACTGTTTTTT. The encoded protein is CASSELGRTTNEKLFF. The rearrangement joins TRBV25-1 to TRBJ1-4, with D uncertain. The CDR3 spans 16 residues. Trimming removed 1 base from V and 0 bases from J, with 9 bases in between. CDR1 and CDR2 (germline): MGHDK, SYGVNS.

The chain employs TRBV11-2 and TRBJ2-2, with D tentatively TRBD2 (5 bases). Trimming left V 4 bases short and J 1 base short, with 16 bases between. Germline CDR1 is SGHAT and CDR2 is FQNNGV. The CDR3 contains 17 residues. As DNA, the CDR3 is TGTGCCAGCAGCTCGCCTGGAGGTTCCGGGAACACCGGGGAGCTGTTTTTT. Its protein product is CASSSPGGSGNTGELFF. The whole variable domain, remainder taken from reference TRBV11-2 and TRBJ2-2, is EAGVAQSPRYKIIEKRQSVAFWCNPISGHATLYWYQQILGQGPKLLIQFQNNGVVDDSQLPKDRFSAERLKGVDSTLKIQPAKLEDSAVYLCASSSPGGSGNTGELFFGEGSRLTVL.

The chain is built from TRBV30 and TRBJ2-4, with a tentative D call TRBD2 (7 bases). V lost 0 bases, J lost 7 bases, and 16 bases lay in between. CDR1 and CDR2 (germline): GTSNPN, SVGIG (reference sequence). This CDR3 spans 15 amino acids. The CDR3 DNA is TGTGCCTGGAGTGTACTGTGGGGGGGGGCGAACATTCAGTACTTC. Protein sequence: CAWSVLWGGANIQYF.

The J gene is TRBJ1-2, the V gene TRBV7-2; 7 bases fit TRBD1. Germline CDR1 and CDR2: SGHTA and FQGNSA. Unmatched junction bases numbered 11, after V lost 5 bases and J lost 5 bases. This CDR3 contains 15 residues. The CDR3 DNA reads TGTGCCAGCAGCCCCTCGCCGGGGACAGCTTATGGCTACACCTTC. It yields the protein CASSPSPGTAYGYTF.

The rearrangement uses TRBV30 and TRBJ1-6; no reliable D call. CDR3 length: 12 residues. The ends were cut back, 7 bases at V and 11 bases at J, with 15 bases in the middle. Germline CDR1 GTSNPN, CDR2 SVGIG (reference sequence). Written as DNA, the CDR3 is TGTGCCTCTCAAGGGAGGATGGCACCCCTCCACTTT. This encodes CASQGRMAPLHF.

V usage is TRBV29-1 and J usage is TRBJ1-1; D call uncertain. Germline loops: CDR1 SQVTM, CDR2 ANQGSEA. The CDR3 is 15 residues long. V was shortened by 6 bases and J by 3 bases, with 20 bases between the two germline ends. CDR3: CSVGKGRNLDTEAFF. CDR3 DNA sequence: TGCAGCGTCGGAAAAGGAAGAAATCTGGACACTGAAGCTTTCTTT.

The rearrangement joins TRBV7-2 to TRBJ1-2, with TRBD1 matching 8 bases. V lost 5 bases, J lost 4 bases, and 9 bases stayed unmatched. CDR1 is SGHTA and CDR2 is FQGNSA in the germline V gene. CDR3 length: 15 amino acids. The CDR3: CASSGGYRGAYGYTF. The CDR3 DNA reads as TGTGCCAGCAGCGGCGGGTACAGGGGGGCCTATGGCTACACCTTC.

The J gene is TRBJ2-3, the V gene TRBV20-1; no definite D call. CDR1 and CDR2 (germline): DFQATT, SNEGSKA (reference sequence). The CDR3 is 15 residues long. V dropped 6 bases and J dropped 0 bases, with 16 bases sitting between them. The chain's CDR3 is CSARPPRPSTDTQYF. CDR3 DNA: TGCAGTGCCAGACCCCCCAGGCCCAGCACAGATACGCAGTATTTT.

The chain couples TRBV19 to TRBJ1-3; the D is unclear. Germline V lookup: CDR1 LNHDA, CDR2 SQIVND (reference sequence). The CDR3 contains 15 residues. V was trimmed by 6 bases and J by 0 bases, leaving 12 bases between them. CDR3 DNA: TGTGCCAGTAGACGAACGACTTTCTCTGGAAACACCATATATTTT. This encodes CASRRTTFSGNTIYF.

Here the CDR3 DNA reads TGTGCCAGCAAAAGGACAGCCACGGTCACTGAAGCTTTCTTT. Translation gives CASKRTATVTEAFF. J is TRBJ1-1 and V is TRBV12-3 or TRBV12-4, with D possibly being TRBD1 (6 bases). V was shortened by 7 bases and J by 4 bases, with 16 bases between the two germline ends. The CDR3 spans 14 residues.

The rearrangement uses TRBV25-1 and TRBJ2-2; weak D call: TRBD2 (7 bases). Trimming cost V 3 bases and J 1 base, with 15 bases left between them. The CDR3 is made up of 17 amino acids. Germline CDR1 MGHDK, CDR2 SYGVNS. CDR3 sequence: CASSEAGRGQNTGELFF. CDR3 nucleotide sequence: TGTGCCAGCAGTGAGGCGGGGCGGGGGCAGAACACCGGGGAGCTGTTTTTT.

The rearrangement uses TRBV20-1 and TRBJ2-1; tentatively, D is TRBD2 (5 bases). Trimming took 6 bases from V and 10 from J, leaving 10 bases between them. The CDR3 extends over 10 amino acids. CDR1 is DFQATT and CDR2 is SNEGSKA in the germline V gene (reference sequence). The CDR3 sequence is CSAEGGEQFF. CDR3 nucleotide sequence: TGCAGTGCCGAGGGCGGAGAGCAGTTCTTC.

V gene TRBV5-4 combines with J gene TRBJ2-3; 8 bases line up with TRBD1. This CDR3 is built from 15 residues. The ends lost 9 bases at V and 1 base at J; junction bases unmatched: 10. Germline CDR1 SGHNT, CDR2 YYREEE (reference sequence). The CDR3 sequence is CAIHPGGERTDTQYF. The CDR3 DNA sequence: TGTGCCATACACCCAGGGGGCGAACGCACAGATACGCAGTATTTT.

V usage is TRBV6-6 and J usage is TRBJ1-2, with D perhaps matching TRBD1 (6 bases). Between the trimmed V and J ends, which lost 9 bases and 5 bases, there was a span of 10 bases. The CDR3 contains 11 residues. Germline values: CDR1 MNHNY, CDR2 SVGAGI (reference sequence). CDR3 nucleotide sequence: TGTGCCAGTACAGGGAGGTATGGCTACACCTTC. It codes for CASTGRYGYTF.

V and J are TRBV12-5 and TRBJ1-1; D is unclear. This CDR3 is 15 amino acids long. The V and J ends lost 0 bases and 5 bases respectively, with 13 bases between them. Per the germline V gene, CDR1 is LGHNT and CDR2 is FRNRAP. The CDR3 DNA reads TGTGCTAGTGGTTTGGTACTTGGGAGAGGGACTGAAGCTTTCTTT. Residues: CASGLVLGRGTEAFF.

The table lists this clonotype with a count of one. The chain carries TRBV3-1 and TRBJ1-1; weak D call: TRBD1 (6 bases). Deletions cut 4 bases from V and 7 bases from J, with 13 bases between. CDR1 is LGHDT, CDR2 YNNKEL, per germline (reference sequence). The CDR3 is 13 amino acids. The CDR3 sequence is CASSPGGPGEAFF. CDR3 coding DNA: TGTGCCAGCAGCCCGGGGGGGCCGGGTGAAGCTTTCTTT.